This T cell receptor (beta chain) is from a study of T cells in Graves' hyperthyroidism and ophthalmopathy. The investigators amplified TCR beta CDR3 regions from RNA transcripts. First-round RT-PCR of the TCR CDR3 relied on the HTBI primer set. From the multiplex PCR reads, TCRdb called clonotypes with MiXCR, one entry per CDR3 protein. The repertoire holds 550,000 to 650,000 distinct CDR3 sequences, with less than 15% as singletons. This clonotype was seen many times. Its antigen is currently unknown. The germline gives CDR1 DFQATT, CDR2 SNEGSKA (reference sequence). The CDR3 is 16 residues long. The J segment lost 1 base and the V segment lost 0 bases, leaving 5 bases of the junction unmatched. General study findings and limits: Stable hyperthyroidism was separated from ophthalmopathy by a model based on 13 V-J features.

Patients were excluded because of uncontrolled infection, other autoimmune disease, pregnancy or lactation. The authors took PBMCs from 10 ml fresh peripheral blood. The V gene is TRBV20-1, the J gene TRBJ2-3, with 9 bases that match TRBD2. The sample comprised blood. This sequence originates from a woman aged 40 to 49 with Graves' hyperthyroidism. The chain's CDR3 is CSARDLQRGGTDTQYF. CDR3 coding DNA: TGCAGTGCTAGAGATCTCCAGCGGGGGGGCACAGATACGCAGTATTTT.